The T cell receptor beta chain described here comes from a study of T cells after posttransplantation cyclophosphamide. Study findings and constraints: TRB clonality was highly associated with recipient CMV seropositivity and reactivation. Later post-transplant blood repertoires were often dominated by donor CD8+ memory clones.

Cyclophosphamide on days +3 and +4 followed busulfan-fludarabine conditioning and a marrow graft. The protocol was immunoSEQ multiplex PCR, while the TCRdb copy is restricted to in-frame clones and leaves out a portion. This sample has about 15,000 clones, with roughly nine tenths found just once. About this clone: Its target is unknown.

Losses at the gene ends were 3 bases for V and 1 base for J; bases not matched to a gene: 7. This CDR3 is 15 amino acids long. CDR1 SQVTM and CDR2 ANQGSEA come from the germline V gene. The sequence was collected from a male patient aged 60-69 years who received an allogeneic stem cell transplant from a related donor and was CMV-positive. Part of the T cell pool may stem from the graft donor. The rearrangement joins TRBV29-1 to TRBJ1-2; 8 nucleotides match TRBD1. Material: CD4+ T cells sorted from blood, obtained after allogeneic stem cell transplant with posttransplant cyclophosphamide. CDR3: CSVDEQGAGNYGYTF. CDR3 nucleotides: TGCAGCGTTGACGAGCAGGGGGCCGGTAACTATGGCTACACCTTC.